A single T cell receptor beta chain is shown here with its context. Its antigen is not known. Assay version v3.0 of immunoSEQ was used, and it was run at survey level. Produced via immunoSEQ multiplex PCR; TCRdb's table is partial and in-frame only. The sample yields about 39,000 clones, about 86% seen once. The data derive from a study of long-term antiretroviral therapy in people with HIV. Trimming removed 3 bases at V and 1 base at J, with 16 bases between. The CDR3 contains 17 residues. The germline V gene encodes CDR1 LNHDA and CDR2 SQIVND (reference sequence). Study results and caveats: Dominant in the repertoire at all time points were clones expanded before ART.

No donor had fewer than one pre-ART PBMC sample or fewer than two post-ART PBMC samples. Sequencing was performed on unsorted PBMCs, taken just before starting antiretroviral therapy. The TCR comes from a woman in her late teens or twenties with HIV. The gene calls are TRBV19 and TRBJ1-5; D possibly corresponds to TRBD1 (5 bases). CDR3 sequence reads: CASSMLLGVLSNQPQHF. For the CDR3, the DNA is TGTGCCAGTAGTATGCTACTAGGGGTACTGAGCAATCAGCCCCAGCATTTT.